This T cell receptor (beta chain) is drawn from a study of blood T cell repertoires in COVID-19. Overall study context: Sites across the United States, Italy and Spain contributed samples from acute and convalescent COVID-19. PBMCs, B-cell-depleted T cells, or T cells provided the cDNA or gDNA that made up the material.

Original handling: Nucleated cell number was recorded as an estimate derived from reference gene primer amplification. TCRdb keeps only in-frame clones here, not all; method: immunoSEQ multiplex PCR. V, J and clone size reflect that table, while D and trimming were determined from the DNA. The sample yields over 75,000 clones, 78% seen once. The V gene end was trimmed by 1 base and the J gene end by 0 bases; junction bases not matched to a gene: 7. The CDR3 sequence is 17 residues long. Germline CDR1 reads LGHDT; CDR2 reads YNNKEL (reference sequence). The receptor was derived from a human donor in a cohort sampled during active COVID-19. V gene TRBV3-1 (or the pseudogene TRBV3-2) combines with J gene TRBJ1-2; 8 bases are shared with TRBD1. Specimen: peripheral blood. CDR3: CASSQVGGQDANYGYTF. CDR3 nucleotides: TGTGCCAGCAGCCAAGTGGGGGGACAGGATGCTAACTATGGCTACACCTTC.